The rows below give T cell receptor beta chains drawn from one sample of a study of beta chain features in type 1 diabetes. Assay used: immunoSEQ multiplex PCR; TCRdb lists only in-frame clones, some missing. The sample yields 680,000 or so clones, 13% seen once. Material: naive CD4+ T cells from blood. The receptors stem from a man younger than 30 with type 1 diabetes. Each CDR3 is given without its conserved first and last residue. The order of the fields is V gene, J gene, CDR3 protein.

V gene: TRBV6-5; J gene: TRBJ2-3; CDR3 protein: ASRWTGAIDTQY
V gene: TRBV29-1; J gene: TRBJ2-1; CDR3 protein: SVRTQGFTYNEQF
V gene: TRBV7-9; J gene: TRBJ1-3; CDR3 protein: ASNRGAFSGNTIY
V gene: TRBV7-2; J gene: TRBJ1-1; CDR3 protein: ASSLARGSDEAF
V gene: TRBV29-1; J gene: TRBJ1-2; CDR3 protein: SETTQNYGYT
V gene: TRBV25-1; J gene: TRBJ2-1; CDR3 protein: ASSERSGGHNEQF
V gene: TRBV2; J gene: TRBJ2-2; CDR3 protein: ASSGIDLLGELF
V gene: TRBV10-3; J gene: TRBJ2-7; CDR3 protein: AISESQGAGYEQY
V gene: TRBV6-5; J gene: TRBJ1-6; CDR3 protein: ASRTGGQTYSPLH
V gene: TRBV28; J gene: TRBJ2-7; CDR3 protein: ASSFGDAYEQY
V gene: TRBV30; J gene: TRBJ1-4; CDR3 protein: AWKGASEKLF
V gene: TRBV7-2; J gene: TRBJ1-3; CDR3 protein: ASSFPNSGNTIY
V gene: TRBV28; J gene: TRBJ2-3; CDR3 protein: ASRSRVTQY